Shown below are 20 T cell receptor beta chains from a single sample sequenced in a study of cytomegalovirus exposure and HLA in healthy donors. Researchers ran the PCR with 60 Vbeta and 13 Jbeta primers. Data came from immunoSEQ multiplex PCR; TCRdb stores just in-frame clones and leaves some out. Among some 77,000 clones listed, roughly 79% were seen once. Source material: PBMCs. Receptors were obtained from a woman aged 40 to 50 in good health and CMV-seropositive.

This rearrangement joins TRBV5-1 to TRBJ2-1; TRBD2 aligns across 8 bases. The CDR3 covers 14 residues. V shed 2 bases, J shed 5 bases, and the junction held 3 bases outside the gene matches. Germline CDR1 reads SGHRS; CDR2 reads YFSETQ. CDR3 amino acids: CASSLLAVNNEQFF. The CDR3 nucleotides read TGCGCCAGCAGCTTACTAGCGGTGAACAATGAGCAGTTCTTC.

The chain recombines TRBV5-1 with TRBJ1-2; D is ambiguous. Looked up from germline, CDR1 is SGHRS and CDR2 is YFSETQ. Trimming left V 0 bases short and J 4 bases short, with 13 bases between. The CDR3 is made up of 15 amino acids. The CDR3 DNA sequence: TGCGCCAGCAGCTTGGAGGGTGGGAGCGGCTATGGCTACACCTTC. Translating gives CASSLEGGSGYGYTF.

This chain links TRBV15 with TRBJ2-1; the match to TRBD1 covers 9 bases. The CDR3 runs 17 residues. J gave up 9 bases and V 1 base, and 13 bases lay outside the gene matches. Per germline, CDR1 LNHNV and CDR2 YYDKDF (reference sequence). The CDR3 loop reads CATSRGLTGGQSGEQFF. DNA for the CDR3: TGTGCCACCAGCAGAGGCTTGACAGGGGGGCAATCGGGTGAGCAGTTCTTC.

The CDR3 nucleotides read TGCGCCAGCAGCCAATCTGGAGCAACAAACTACGAGCAGTACTTC. Its translation: CASSQSGATNYEQYF. The chain couples TRBV4-1 to TRBJ2-7, with D unresolved. The V end lost 2 bases, the J end lost 3 bases, and 14 bases lay between the germline ends. Germline V lookup: CDR1 MGHRA, CDR2 YSYEKL. The CDR3 has 15 residues.

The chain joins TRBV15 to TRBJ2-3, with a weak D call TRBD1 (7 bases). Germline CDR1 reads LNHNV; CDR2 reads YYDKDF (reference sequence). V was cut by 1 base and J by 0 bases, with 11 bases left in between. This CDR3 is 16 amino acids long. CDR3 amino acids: CATSRGAGGSTDTQYF. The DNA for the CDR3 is TGTGCCACCAGCAGAGGGGCAGGGGGGAGCACAGATACGCAGTATTTT.

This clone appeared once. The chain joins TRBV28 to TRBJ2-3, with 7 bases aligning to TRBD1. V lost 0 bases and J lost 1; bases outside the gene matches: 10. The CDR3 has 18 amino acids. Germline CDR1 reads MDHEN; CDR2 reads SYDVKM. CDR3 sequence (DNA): TGTGCCAGCAGTTTATGGAATTTTCGAGGACAGGGCACAGATACGCAGTATTTT. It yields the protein CASSLWNFRGQGTDTQYF.

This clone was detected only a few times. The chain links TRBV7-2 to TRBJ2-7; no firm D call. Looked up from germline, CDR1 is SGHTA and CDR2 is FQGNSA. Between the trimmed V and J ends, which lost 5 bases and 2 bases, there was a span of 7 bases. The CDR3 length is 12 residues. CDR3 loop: CASSPDTYEQYF. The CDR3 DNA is TGTGCCAGCAGCCCAGATACCTACGAGCAGTACTTC.

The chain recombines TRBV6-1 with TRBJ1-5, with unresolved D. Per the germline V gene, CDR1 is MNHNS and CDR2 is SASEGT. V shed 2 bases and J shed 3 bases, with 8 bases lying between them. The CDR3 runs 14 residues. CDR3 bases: TGTGCCAGCAGTGAACGACAACTCAATCAGCCCCAGCATTTT. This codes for CASSERQLNQPQHF.

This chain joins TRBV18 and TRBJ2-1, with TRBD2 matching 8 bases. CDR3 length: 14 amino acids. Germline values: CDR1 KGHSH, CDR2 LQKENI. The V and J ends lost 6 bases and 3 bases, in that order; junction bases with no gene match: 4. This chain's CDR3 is CASSREGDYNEQFF. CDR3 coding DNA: TGTGCCAGCTCTCGGGAGGGAGACTACAATGAGCAGTTCTTC.

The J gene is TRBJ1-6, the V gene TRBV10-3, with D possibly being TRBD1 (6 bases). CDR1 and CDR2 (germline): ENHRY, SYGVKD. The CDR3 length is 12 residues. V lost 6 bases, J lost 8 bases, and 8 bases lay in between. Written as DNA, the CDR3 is TGTGCCATCAGGGCAGGGGATTCACCCCTCCACTTT. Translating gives CAIRAGDSPLHF.

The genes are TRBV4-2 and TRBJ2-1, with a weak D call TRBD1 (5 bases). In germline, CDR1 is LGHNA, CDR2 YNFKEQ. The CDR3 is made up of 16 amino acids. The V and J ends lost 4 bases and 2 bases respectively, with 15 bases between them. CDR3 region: CASSPGFRGTYNEQFF. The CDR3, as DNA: TGTGCCAGCAGCCCCGGATTTAGGGGTACCTACAATGAGCAGTTCTTC.

The CDR3 is CASRRTGATGTGELFF. CDR3 nucleotide sequence: TGTGCCAGCAGAAGGACAGGGGCGACGGGCACCGGGGAGCTGTTTTTT. The V gene is TRBV28, the J gene TRBJ2-2; TRBD1 agrees at 9 bases. The germline gives CDR1 MDHEN, CDR2 SYDVKM. After removal of 6 bases from V and 4 bases from J, the junction contained 9 bases not matched to a gene. The CDR3 loop spans 16 amino acids.

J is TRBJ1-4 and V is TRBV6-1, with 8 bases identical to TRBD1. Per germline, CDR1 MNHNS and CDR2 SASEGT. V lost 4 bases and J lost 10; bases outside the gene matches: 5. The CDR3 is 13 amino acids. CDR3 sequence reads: CASSGRGLLKLFF. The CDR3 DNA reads TGTGCCAGCAGTGGCAGGGGGCTCTTAAAACTGTTTTTT.

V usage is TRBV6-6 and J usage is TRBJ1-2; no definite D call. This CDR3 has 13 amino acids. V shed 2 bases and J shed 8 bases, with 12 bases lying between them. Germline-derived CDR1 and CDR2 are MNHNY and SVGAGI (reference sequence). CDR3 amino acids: CASSYDPGRGYTF. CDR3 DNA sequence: TGTGCCAGCAGTTACGACCCGGGAAGGGGCTACACCTTC.

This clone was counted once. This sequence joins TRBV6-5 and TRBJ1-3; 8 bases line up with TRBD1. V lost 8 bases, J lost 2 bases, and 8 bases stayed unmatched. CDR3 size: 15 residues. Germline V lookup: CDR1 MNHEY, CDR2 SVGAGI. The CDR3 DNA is TGTGCCAGCGGGATTAACAGGGGGGCTGGAAACACCATATATTTT. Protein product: CASGINRGAGNTIYF.

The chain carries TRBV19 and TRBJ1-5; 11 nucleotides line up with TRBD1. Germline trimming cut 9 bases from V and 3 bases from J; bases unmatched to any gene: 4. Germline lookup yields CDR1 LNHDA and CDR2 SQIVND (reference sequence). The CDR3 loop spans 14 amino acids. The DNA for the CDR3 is TGTGCCAGCAGGGACAGGGGGGTCAATCAGCCCCAGCATTTT. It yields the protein CASRDRGVNQPQHF.

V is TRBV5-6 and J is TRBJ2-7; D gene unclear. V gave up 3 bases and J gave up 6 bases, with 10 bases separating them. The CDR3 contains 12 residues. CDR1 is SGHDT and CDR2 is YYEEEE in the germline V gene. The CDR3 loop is CASSSYFREQYF. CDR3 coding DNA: TGTGCCAGCAGCTCTTACTTCCGCGAGCAGTACTTC.

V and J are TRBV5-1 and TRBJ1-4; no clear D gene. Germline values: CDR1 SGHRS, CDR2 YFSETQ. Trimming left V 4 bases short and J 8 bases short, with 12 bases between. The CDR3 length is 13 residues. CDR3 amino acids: CASSRGGPEKLFF. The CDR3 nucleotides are TGCGCCAGCAGCCGGGGAGGCCCCGAAAAACTGTTTTTT.

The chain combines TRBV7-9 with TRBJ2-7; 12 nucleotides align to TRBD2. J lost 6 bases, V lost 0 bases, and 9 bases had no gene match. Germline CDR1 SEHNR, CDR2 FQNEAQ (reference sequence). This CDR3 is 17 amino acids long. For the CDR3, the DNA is TGTGCCAGCAGCTTAGCGGTTGGGACTAGCGGGCCTAGCGAGCAGTACTTC. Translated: CASSLAVGTSGPSEQYF.

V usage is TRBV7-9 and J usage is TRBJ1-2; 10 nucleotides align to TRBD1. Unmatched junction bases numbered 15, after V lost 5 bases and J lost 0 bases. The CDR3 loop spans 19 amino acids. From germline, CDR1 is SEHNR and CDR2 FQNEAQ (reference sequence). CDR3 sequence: CASSTLPSTGGWANYGYTF. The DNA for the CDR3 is TGTGCCAGCAGCACCCTCCCTTCGACAGGGGGCTGGGCTAACTATGGCTACACCTTC.